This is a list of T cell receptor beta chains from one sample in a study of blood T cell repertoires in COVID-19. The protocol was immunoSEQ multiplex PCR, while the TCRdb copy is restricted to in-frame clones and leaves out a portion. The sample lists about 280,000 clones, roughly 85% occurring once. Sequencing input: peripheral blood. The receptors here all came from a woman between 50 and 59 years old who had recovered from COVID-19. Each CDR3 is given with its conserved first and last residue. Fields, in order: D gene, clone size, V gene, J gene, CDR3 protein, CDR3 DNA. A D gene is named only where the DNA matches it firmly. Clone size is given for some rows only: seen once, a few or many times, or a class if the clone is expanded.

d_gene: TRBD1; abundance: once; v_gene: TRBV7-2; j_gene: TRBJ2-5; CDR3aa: CASSRDRGETQYF; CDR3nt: TGTGCCAGCAGCCGCGACAGGGGAGAGACCCAGTACTTC
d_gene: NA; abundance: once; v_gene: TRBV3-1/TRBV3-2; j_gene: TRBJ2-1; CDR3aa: CASSQGGGNEQFF; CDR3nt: TGTGCCAGCAGCCAAGGTGGAGGGAATGAGCAGTTCTTC
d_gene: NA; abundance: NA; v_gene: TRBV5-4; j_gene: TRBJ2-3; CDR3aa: CASSLSYFSTDTQYF; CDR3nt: TGTGCCAGCAGCTTGAGCTACTTTAGCACAGATACGCAGTATTTT
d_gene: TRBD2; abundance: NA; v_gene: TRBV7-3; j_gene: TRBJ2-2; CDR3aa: CASSRTSGNTGELFF; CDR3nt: TGTGCCAGCAGCCGGACTAGCGGTAACACCGGGGAGCTGTTTTTT
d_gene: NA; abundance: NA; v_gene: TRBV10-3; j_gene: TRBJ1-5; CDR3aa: CAISGADYNQPQHF; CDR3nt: TGTGCCATCAGTGGGGCAGACTACAATCAGCCCCAGCATTTT
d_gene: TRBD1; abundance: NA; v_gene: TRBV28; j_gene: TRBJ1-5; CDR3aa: CASRDRGQGDNQPQHF; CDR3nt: TGTGCCAGCAGGGATCGGGGACAGGGGGACAATCAGCCCCAGCATTTT
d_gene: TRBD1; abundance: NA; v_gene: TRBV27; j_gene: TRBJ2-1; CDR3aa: CASSLRQGISYNEQFF; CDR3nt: TGTGCCAGCAGTTTAAGACAGGGGATCTCCTACAATGAGCAGTTCTTC
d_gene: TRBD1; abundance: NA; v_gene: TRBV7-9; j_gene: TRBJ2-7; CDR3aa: CASRDTKDRVSYEQYF; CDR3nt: TGTGCCAGCAGAGACACTAAGGACAGGGTGTCCTACGAGCAGTACTTC
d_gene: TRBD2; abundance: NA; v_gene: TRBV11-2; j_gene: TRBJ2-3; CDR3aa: CASRGLLAGADTQYF; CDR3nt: TGTGCCAGCAGAGGTCTACTAGCGGGGGCAGATACGCAGTATTTT
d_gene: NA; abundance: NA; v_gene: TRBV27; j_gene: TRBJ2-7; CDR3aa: CASSSRHRESYEQYF; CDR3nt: TGTGCCAGCAGCTCCCGCCACAGGGAATCCTACGAGCAGTACTTC
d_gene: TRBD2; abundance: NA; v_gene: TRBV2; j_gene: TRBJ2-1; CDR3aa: CASSPTSGSTHEQFF; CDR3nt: TGTGCCAGCAGTCCGACTAGCGGGAGTACTCATGAGCAGTTCTTC
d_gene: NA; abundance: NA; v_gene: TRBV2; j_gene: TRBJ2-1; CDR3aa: CASSRDEQFF; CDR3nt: TGTGCCAGCTCGAGGGATGAGCAGTTCTTC
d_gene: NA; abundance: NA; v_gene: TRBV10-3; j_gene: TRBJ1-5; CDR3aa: CAISESGVNNQPQHF; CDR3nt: TGTGCCATCAGTGAATCAGGGGTTAACAATCAGCCCCAGCATTTT
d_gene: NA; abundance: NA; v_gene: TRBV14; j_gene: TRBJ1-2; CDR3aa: CASSVRDTTWGGYTF; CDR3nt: TGTGCCAGCAGCGTTCGGGACACCACGTGGGGCGGCTACACCTTC
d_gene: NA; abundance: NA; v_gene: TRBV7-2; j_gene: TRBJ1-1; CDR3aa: CASSLGPGTGTEAFF; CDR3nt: TGTGCCAGCAGCTTAGGTCCGGGAACAGGGACTGAAGCTTTCTTT
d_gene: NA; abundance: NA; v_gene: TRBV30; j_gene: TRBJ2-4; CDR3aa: CAWSRDSSTKNIQYF; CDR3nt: TGTGCCTGGAGCCGCGACAGCTCAACCAAAAACATTCAGTACTTC
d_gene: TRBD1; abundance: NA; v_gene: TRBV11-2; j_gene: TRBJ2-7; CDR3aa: CASSLETWTGNYEQYF; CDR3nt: TGTGCCAGCAGCTTAGAGACTTGGACAGGGAATTACGAGCAGTACTTC
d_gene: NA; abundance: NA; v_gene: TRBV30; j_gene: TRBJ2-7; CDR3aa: CAWSATGLFYEQYF; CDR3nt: TGTGCCTGGAGTGCTACGGGACTCTTCTACGAGCAGTACTTC
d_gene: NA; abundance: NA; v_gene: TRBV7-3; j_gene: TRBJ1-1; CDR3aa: CASSSGEQREAFF; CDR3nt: TGTGCCAGCAGCTCAGGGGAACAGAGGGAAGCTTTCTTT
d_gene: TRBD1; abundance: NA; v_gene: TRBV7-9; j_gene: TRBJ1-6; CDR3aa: CASSFRGQGNSPLHF; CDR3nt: TGTGCCAGCAGCTTTAGGGGACAGGGTAATTCACCCCTCCACTTT
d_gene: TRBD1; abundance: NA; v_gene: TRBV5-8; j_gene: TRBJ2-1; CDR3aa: CASSAPGTGLFNEQFF; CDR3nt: TGTGCCAGCTCAGCCCCCGGGACAGGGCTCTTCAATGAGCAGTTCTTC
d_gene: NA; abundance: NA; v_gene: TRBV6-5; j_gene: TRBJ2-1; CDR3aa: CASPGALEQFF; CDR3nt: TGTGCCAGCCCAGGCGCTTTGGAGCAGTTCTTC
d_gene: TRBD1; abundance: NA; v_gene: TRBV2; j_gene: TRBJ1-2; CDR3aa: CASSLDRGPTYGYTF; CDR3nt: TGTGCCAGCAGCTTGGACAGGGGGCCTACCTATGGCTACACCTTC
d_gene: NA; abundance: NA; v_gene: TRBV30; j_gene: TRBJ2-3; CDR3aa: CAWSASGNKYF; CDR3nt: TGTGCCTGGAGTGCCTCGGGGAATAAGTATTTT
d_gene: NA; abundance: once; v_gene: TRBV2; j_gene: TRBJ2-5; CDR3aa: CASSDPPIDQYF; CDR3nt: TGTGCCAGCAGTGACCCCCCCATAGACCAGTACTTC
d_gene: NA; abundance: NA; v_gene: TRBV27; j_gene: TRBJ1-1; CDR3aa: CASSSYRDTEAFF; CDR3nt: TGTGCCAGCAGTTCGTACAGGGACACTGAAGCTTTCTTT
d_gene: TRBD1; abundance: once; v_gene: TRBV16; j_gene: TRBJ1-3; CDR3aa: CASSQIRQGSSGNTIYF; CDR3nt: TGTGCCAGCAGCCAAATCCGACAGGGATCCTCTGGAAACACCATATATTTT
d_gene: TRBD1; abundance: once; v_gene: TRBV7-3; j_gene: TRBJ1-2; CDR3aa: CASSLAQGLGYTF; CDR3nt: TGTGCCAGCAGCTTAGCACAGGGGCTTGGCTACACCTTC
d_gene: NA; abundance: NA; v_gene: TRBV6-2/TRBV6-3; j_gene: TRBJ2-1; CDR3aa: CASSIASPYNEQFF; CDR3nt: TGTGCCAGCAGCATAGCGAGCCCCTACAATGAGCAGTTCTTC
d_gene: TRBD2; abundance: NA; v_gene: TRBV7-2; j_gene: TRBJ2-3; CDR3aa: CASSSPGLAGVTTDTQYF; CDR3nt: TGTGCCAGCAGCTCGCCGGGACTAGCGGGAGTTACTACAGATACGCAGTATTTT
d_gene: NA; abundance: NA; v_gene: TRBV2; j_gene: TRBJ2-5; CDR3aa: CASPGVRDRSETQYF; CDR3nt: TGTGCCAGTCCCGGGGTCCGGGATCGGTCGGAGACCCAGTACTTC
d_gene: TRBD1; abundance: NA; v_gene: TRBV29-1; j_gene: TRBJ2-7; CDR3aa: CSVYTAGTGPYEQYF; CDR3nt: TGCAGCGTTTATACCGCCGGGACAGGGCCTTACGAGCAGTACTTC
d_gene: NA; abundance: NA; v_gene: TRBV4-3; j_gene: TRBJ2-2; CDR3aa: CASSQGGGGGYTGELFF; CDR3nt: TGCGCCAGCAGCCAAGGAGGAGGGGGCGGATACACCGGGGAGCTGTTTTTT
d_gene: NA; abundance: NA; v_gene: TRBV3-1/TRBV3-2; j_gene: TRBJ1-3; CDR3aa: CASSQGWASGIPGNTIYF; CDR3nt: TGTGCCAGCAGCCAAGGGTGGGCCTCAGGAATTCCTGGAAACACCATATATTTT
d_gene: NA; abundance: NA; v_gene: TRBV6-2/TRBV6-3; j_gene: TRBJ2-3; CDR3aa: CASSYRGLDTQYF; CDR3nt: TGTGCCAGCAGTTACCGGGGTTTGGATACGCAGTATTTT
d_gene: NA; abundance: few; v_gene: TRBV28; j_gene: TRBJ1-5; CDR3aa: CASQEYLNQPQHF; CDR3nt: TGTGCCAGCCAAGAGTACTTGAATCAGCCCCAGCATTTT